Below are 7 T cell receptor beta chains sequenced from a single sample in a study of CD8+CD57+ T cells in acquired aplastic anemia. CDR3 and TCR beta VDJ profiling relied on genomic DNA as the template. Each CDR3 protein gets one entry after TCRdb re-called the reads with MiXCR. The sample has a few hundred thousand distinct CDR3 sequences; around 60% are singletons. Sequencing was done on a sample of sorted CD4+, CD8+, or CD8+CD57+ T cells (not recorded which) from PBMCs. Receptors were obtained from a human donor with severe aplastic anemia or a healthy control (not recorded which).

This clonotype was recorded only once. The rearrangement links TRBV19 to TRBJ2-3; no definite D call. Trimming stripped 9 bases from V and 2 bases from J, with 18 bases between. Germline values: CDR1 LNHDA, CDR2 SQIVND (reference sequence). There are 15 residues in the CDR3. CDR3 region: CASQELTGHTDTQYF. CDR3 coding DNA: TGTGCCAGCCAGGAACTGACTGGCCACACAGATACGCAGTATTTT.

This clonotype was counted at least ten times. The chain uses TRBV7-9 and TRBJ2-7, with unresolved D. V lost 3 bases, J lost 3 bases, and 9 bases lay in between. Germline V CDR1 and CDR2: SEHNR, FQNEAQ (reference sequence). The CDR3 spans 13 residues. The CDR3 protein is CASSLGILYEQYF. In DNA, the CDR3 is TGTGCCAGCAGCTTGGGCATTCTCTACGAGCAGTACTTC.

Here the CDR3 reads CSASGVFF. The CDR3, as DNA: TGCAGTGCTAGTGGGGTGTTCTTC. The chain uses TRBV20-1 and TRBJ2-1; unclear D gene. Germline values: CDR1 DFQATT, CDR2 SNEGSKA (reference sequence). The V and J ends lost 3 bases and 15 bases respectively, with 6 bases between them. The CDR3 sequence is 8 residues long.

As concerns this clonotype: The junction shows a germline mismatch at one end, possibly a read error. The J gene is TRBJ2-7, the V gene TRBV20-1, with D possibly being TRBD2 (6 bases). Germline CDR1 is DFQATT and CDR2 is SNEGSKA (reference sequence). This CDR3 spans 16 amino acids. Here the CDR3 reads CSAIVPGTPTPYEQYF. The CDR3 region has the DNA TGTAGTGCTATCGTCCCTGGGACTCCTACTCCCTACGAGCAGTACTTC.

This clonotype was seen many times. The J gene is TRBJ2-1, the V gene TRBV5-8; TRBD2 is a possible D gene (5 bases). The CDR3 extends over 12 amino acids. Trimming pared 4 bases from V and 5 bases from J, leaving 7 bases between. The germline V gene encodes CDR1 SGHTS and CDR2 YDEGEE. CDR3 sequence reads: CASSPGNNEQFF. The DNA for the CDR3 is TGTGCCAGCAGCCCGGGAAACAATGAGCAGTTCTTC.

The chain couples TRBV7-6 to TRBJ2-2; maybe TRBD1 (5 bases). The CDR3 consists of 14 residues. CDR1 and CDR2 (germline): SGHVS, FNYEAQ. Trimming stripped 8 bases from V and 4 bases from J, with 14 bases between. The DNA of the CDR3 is TGTGCCAGCTCCCAGTTCAGGGTCACCGGGGAGCTGTTTTTT. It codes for CASSQFRVTGELFF.

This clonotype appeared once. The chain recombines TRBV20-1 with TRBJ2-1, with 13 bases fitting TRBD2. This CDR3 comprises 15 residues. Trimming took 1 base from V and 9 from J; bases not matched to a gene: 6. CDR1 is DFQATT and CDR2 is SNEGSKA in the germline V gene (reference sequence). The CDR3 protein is CSARGGTSGKGEQFF. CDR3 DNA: TGCAGTGCTAGAGGGGGGACTAGCGGGAAAGGTGAGCAGTTCTTC.